This is a list of T cell receptor beta chains from one sample in a study of CD8+ T cells in alopecia areata. Using immunoSEQ multiplex PCR, the repertoire was profiled, and TCRdb retains in-frame clones only, with some absent. The table lists roughly 100,000 clones, 70% to 90% of them singletons. Sequenced material: CD8+ T cells sorted from blood, taken at approximately week 31, from a patient treated with tofacitinib. The receptors originated from a human donor with alopecia areata. Both conserved end residues are part of each CDR3. D genes are given only for firm matches. Expanded clones get a size class; other rows say once, few or many, or leave the size out.

>TRBJ1-5|few|-|TRBV6-1
TGTGCCAGCAGTGAAGGCCCGTATAGCAATCAGCCCCAGCATTTT
CASSEGPYSNQPQHF
>TRBJ2-7|few|-|TRBV29-1
TGCAGCGTTGCGGAGGTCCACGAGCAGTACTTC
CSVAEVHEQYF
>TRBJ2-7|-|-|TRBV29-1
TGCAGCGCCTGGGGGGACTCCTACGAGCAGTACTTC
CSAWGDSYEQYF
>TRBJ2-7|-|-|TRBV9
TGTGCCAGCAGCCCTAATACAGGCGACTACGAGCAGTACTTC
CASSPNTGDYEQYF
>TRBJ2-7|few|-|TRBV29-1
TGCAGCGTCTTCGACTCCTACGAGCAGTACTTC
CSVFDSYEQYF
>TRBJ2-1|-|-|TRBV9
TGTGCCAGCAGCGTAGCCGTGTATGGAGGGTTGTGGTCCTACAATGAGCAGTTCTTC
CASSVAVYGGLWSYNEQFF
>TRBJ2-3|-|TRBD2|TRBV6-1
TGTGCCAGCAGTGATTGGGTTAGCGGGACACCAGATACGCAGTATTTT
CASSDWVSGTPDTQYF
>TRBJ2-7|once|TRBD2|TRBV25-1
TGTGCCAGCAGTGATGACCTAGCGGGAGAGTACGAGCAGTACTTC
CASSDDLAGEYEQYF
>TRBJ2-7|few|TRBD1|TRBV10-1
TGCGCCAGCAGTGAGGCGGCAGGGGGAGAATACGAGCAGTACTTC
CASSEAAGGEYEQYF
>TRBJ2-1|-|-|TRBV7-9
TGTGCCAGCAGCTTAGGGACCTTTGCCTACAATGAGCAGTTCTTC
CASSLGTFAYNEQFF
>TRBJ2-1|-|TRBD2|TRBV27
TGTGCCAGCACCCCTAGCGGGAGAAGGGGACAGTTCTTC
CASTPSGRRGQFF
>TRBJ1-2|few|TRBD1|TRBV5-1
TGCGCCAGCAGCCAACGACAGGGACTCAACTATGGCTACACCTTC
CASSQRQGLNYGYTF
>TRBJ2-2|-|-|TRBV2
TGTGCCAGCAGTGAAGACACCGGGACTCTGAACACCGGGGAGCTGTTTTTT
CASSEDTGTLNTGELFF
>TRBJ2-7|-|-|TRBV6-5
TGTGCCAGCAGTTATTCTTCCTACGAGCAGTACTTC
CASSYSSYEQYF
>TRBJ2-3|-|-|TRBV4-1
TGCGCCAGCAGCCAAACTAGCTCAGATACGCAGTATTTT
CASSQTSSDTQYF
>TRBJ2-3|-|-|TRBV6-1
TGTGCCAGCAGTGACCTAATTAGGGAGAGCACAGATACGCAGTATTTT
CASSDLIRESTDTQYF
>TRBJ2-7|-|-|TRBV29-1
TGCAGCGTTAATTTCAGGGAAGAGGGTTACGAGCAGTACTTC
CSVNFREEGYEQYF
>TRBJ2-7|-|TRBD2|TRBV27
TGTGCCAGCAGTTCCCTAGCGGGACTCTTCGAGCAGTACTTC
CASSSLAGLFEQYF
>TRBJ2-2|-|-|TRBV7-9
TGTGCCAGCAGCTTAGCGCCTCGAGGTCTCGCCGGGGAGCTGTTTTTT
CASSLAPRGLAGELFF
>TRBJ2-1|-|-|TRBV19
TGTGCCAGTAGTATAGATTTTTCCGGGACCCTTAGTTTCAATGAGCAGTTCTTC
CASSIDFSGTLSFNEQFF
>TRBJ1-1|-|-|TRBV5-4
TGTGCCAGCAGCCGCGTAAATTCCGGCGAAGCTTTCTTT
CASSRVNSGEAFF
>TRBJ2-4|-|TRBD1|TRBV19
TGTGCCAGTAGTCCGAGACAGGGTTGGGGAAACATTCAGTACTTC
CASSPRQGWGNIQYF
>TRBJ2-1|-|TRBD1|TRBV7-3
TGTGCCAGCAGCTTAGGCCGGACAGGCAGGACTTACAATGAGCAGTTCTTC
CASSLGRTGRTYNEQFF
>TRBJ2-7|-|-|TRBV4-2
TGTGCCAGCAGCCCGGGCTACGAGCAGTACTTC
CASSPGYEQYF